The 2 T cell receptor beta chains below were found in one sample sequenced in a study of monozygotic twins with inflammatory bowel disease. TCRdb reprocessed the 5' RACE reads and stores each CDR3 protein as one record, lacking DNA. The sample data list about 140,000 distinct CDR3 sequences. Sequenced material: blood. The receptors originated from a human donor with ulcerative colitis or Crohn's disease, or a healthy co-twin of an affected twin (not recorded which).

The chain links TRBV29-1 to TRBJ1-1; the D gene TCRdb calls, TRBD1, cannot be checked with no DNA. CDR1 is SQVTM, CDR2 ANQGSEA, per germline. This CDR3 contains 12 residues. CDR3 amino acids: CSALDRGREAFF.

The CDR3 loop is CASSPYRGRAMEKLFF. The V gene is TRBV7-2, the J gene TRBJ1-4; TCRdb's D gene call, TRBD1, goes unchecked for lack of DNA. The germline V gene encodes CDR1 SGHTA and CDR2 FQGNSA. The CDR3 totals 16 residues. The entire variable domain, with the rest obtained from reference TRBV7-2 and TRBJ1-4, is as follows: GAGVSQSPSNKVTEKGKDVELRCDPISGHTALYWYRQSLGQGLEFLIYFQGNSAPDKSGLPSDRFSAERTGGSVSTLTIQRTQQEDSAVYLCASSPYRGRAMEKLFFGSGTQLSVL.